These 26 T cell receptor beta chains were sequenced from one sample in a study of shared clonotypes between healthy human individuals. Produced via immunoSEQ multiplex PCR; TCRdb's table is partial and in-frame only. The sample lists more than 2 million clones; almost 96% were seen once. The sequenced sample was naive CD4+ T cells sorted from blood. Subset described: CD45RA+ positively selected. Receptor source: a man between 18 and 35 years old in good health.

The chain couples TRBV6-1 to TRBJ1-5; no clear D gene. V was cut by 2 bases and J by 0 bases, with 5 bases left in between. This CDR3 region has 14 residues. CDR1 is MNHNS, CDR2 SASEGT, per germline. The CDR3 protein is CASSERYSNQPQHF. Written as DNA, the CDR3 is TGTGCCAGCAGTGAAAGGTATAGCAATCAGCCCCAGCATTTT.

This chain uses TRBV5-4 with TRBJ1-2, with a possible D match to TRBD1 (5 bases). CDR1 is SGHNT and CDR2 is YYREEE in the germline V gene (reference sequence). CDR3 length equals 14 residues. V dropped 4 bases and J dropped 2 bases, with 12 bases sitting between them. The CDR3 nucleotides are TGTGCCAGCAGCCCCCGAGCAGGGAACTATGGCTACACCTTC. This gives the protein CASSPRAGNYGYTF.

The V call is TRBV4-1, the J call TRBJ2-5; D might be TRBD1 (5 bases). Germline-derived CDR1 and CDR2 are MGHRA and YSYEKL. Trimming removed 8 bases from V and 2 bases from J, with 12 bases in between. This CDR3 region has 13 residues. CDR3 sequence: CASRPAGQETQYF. CDR3 coding DNA: TGCGCCAGCCGCCCGGCAGGGCAAGAGACCCAGTACTTC.

The chain combines TRBV10-1 with TRBJ1-6, with D maybe TRBD1 (5 bases). V shed 0 bases and J shed 10 bases, with 7 bases lying between them. CDR3 length equals 13 residues. CDR1 is WNHNN and CDR2 is SYGVQD in the germline V gene (reference sequence). The CDR3 is CASSESGDSPLHF. The DNA for the CDR3 is TGCGCCAGCAGTGAGTCAGGGGACTCACCCCTCCACTTT.

This clone has more than one count but fewer than ten. The V gene is TRBV2, the J gene TRBJ1-6, with D perhaps TRBD1 (6 bases). The V end lost 9 bases, the J end lost 8 bases, and 11 bases lay between the germline ends. Per germline, CDR1 SNHLY and CDR2 FYNNEI. The CDR3 loop spans 12 amino acids. CDR3 sequence reads: CASRQEDSPLHF. The CDR3 DNA follows: TGTGCCAGTAGACAGGAAGATTCACCCCTCCACTTT.

This chain joins TRBV11-2 and TRBJ1-6; a possible D gene is TRBD1 (6 bases). The CDR3 is made up of 16 amino acids. Germline V lookup: CDR1 SGHAT, CDR2 FQNNGV. Trimming pared 5 bases from V and 9 bases from J, leaving 20 bases between. CDR3 loop: CASSQGTTGFISPLHF. The CDR3 nucleotides are TGTGCCAGCAGCCAGGGCACTACAGGGTTTATTTCACCCCTCCACTTT.

The V and J genes are TRBV6-1 and TRBJ2-5; 8 positions agree with TRBD2. Germline trimming cut 0 bases from V and 1 base from J; bases unmatched to any gene: 10. The CDR3 is 18 residues long. Germline loops: CDR1 MNHNS, CDR2 SASEGT. CDR3 amino acids: CASSEAYLGGRSQETQYF. The CDR3 nucleotides are TGTGCCAGCAGTGAAGCTTATCTGGGCGGGAGGAGCCAAGAGACCCAGTACTTC.

The genes are TRBV11-2 and TRBJ2-3; no clear D. This CDR3 is 15 amino acids long. Per germline, CDR1 SGHAT and CDR2 FQNNGV. Between the trimmed V and J ends, which lost 5 bases and 1 base, there was a span of 13 bases. The CDR3 reads CASSERGVRTDTQYF. CDR3 DNA sequence: TGTGCCAGCAGCGAGAGAGGTGTTCGCACAGATACGCAGTATTTT.

On this clone: At the DNA level, this CDR3 is encoded by other sequences in the same sample as well. The genes are TRBV6-5 and TRBJ2-3; D possibly corresponds to TRBD2 (5 bases). Germline V gene data show CDR1 as MNHEY and CDR2 as SVGAGI. Between the trimmed V and J ends, which lost 0 bases and 3 bases, there was a span of 7 bases. The CDR3 is 14 amino acids. The CDR3 DNA reads TGTGCCAGCAGTTACTCGACGGGGACAGATACGCAGTATTTT. This sequence encodes CASSYSTGTDTQYF.

The chain employs TRBV6-5 and TRBJ2-2, with no clear D. Trimming stripped 6 bases from V and 1 base from J, with 12 bases between. Per germline, CDR1 MNHEY and CDR2 SVGAGI. The CDR3 has 15 amino acids. This chain's CDR3 is CASRVGWENTGELFF. As DNA, the CDR3 is TGTGCCAGCAGGGTTGGGTGGGAGAACACCGGGGAGCTGTTTTTT.

The chain joins TRBV6-6 to TRBJ2-4, with TRBD2 matching 9 bases. V was clipped by 6 bases and J by 6 bases; unmatched bases: 3. This CDR3 has 13 residues. Per germline, CDR1 MNHNY and CDR2 SVGAGI (reference sequence). The CDR3, as DNA: TGTGCCAGCAGCTCTAGCGGGGCAAACATTCAGTACTTC. The encoded protein is CASSSSGANIQYF.

With regard to this clone: Within the sample, other DNA sequences also encode this same CDR3. J is TRBJ2-1 and V is TRBV6-5; TRBD1 might be the D (6 bases). The V gene's germline CDR1 is MNHEY and CDR2 SVGAGI. The CDR3 is 15 residues long. With 4 bases removed from V and 0 bases from J, the gap between germline ends came to 10 bases. The DNA of the CDR3 is TGTGCCAGCAGTTCCGACAGGAGCTCCTACAATGAGCAGTTCTTC. Amino acids: CASSSDRSSYNEQFF.

V gene TRBV12-5 combines with J gene TRBJ2-2; D not certain. The V gene lost 7 bases and the J gene lost 4 bases, with 10 bases spanning the gap. The CDR3 covers 13 residues. Germline assignment: CDR1 LGHNT and CDR2 FRNRAP. The CDR3 DNA sequence: TGTGCTAGTGACCTCAGACGCACCGGGGAGCTGTTTTTT. Translated: CASDLRRTGELFF.

The chain recombines TRBV5-1 with TRBJ2-1; 7 nucleotides match TRBD2. CDR1 is SGHRS and CDR2 is YFSETQ in the germline V gene. The length of the CDR3 is 16 residues. V dropped 0 bases and J dropped 5; count of bases not matched to a gene: 8. The CDR3 here is CASSLVPSGANNEQFF. In DNA form, the CDR3 reads TGCGCCAGCAGCTTGGTCCCCAGCGGGGCGAACAATGAGCAGTTCTTC.

The V call is TRBV19, the J call TRBJ1-2; TRBD1 matches at 8 bases. The CDR3 runs 14 residues. Unmatched junction bases numbered 11, after V lost 5 bases and J lost 9 bases. The V gene's germline CDR1 is LNHDA and CDR2 SQIVND (reference sequence). The CDR3, as DNA: TGTGCCAGTAGTTTTCCGGACAGGGTTAGGAGCTACACCTTC. Translated, it gives CASSFPDRVRSYTF.

The rearrangement links TRBV10-2 to TRBJ2-3; 7 nucleotides match TRBD2. Germline assignment: CDR1 WSHSY and CDR2 SAAADI. CDR3 length equals 17 residues. The V and J ends lost 2 bases and 8 bases, in that order; junction bases with no gene match: 16. The DNA for the CDR3 is TGCGCCAGCAGTGAGGGTGGTGCGGGGGTCGGACTGGGTACGCAGTATTTT. It codes for CASSEGGAGVGLGTQYF.

Note on this clone: Other DNA sequences in this specimen translate into the identical CDR3. This chain joins TRBV7-9 and TRBJ1-1; D call uncertain. The germline V gene has CDR1 SEHNR and CDR2 FQNEAQ (reference sequence). The V end lost 5 bases, the J end lost 1 base, and 5 bases lay between the germline ends. CDR3 length equals 12 residues. The DNA of the CDR3 is TGTGCCAGCAGCCCGAGGAACACTGAAGCTTTCTTT. This codes for CASSPRNTEAFF.

The rearrangement links TRBV27 to TRBJ2-1, with 12 bases that match TRBD2. Germline V lookup: CDR1 MNHEY, CDR2 SMNVEV (reference sequence). V was clipped by 5 bases and J by 4 bases; unmatched bases: 9. The CDR3 runs to 17 residues. CDR3 amino acids: CASSPTPGTSGYNEQFF. The CDR3 DNA sequence: TGTGCCAGCAGTCCAACCCCCGGGACTAGCGGGTACAATGAGCAGTTCTTC.

This chain uses TRBV25-1 with TRBJ2-5, with D unresolved. CDR3 length equals 15 residues. Germline assignment: CDR1 MGHDK and CDR2 SYGVNS. Trimming pared 5 bases from V and 0 bases from J, leaving 13 bases between. DNA for the CDR3: TGTGCCAGCAGTCTGAATGGGTACTACCAAGAGACCCAGTACTTC. Its protein product is CASSLNGYYQETQYF.

The V and J genes are TRBV2 and TRBJ1-2, with TRBD1 as a possible D gene (5 bases). This CDR3 is 15 amino acids long. Deletions cut 7 bases from V and 8 bases from J, with 23 bases between. Germline V lookup: CDR1 SNHLY, CDR2 FYNNEI. CDR3 sequence: CASILGVWGREGYTF. The CDR3 bases are TGTGCCAGCATTCTCGGCGTATGGGGGAGAGAGGGCTACACCTTC.

The chain uses TRBV19 and TRBJ2-7; 8 bases map to TRBD1. From germline, CDR1 is LNHDA and CDR2 SQIVND (reference sequence). V lost 6 bases and J lost 5; bases outside the gene matches: 12. The length of the CDR3 is 15 residues. The CDR3 protein is CASRRADRGGNEQYF. The CDR3 bases are TGTGCCAGTAGACGAGCTGACAGGGGCGGGAACGAGCAGTACTTC.

The rearrangement uses TRBV25-1 and TRBJ1-3; no clear D. V was shortened by 5 bases and J by 1 base, with 6 bases between the two germline ends. Germline-derived CDR1 and CDR2 are MGHDK and SYGVNS. The CDR3 has 13 residues. CDR3 nucleotide sequence: TGTGCCAGCAGTCGAGGGTCTGGAAACACCATATATTTT. Amino acid sequence: CASSRGSGNTIYF.

The chain has TRBV6-5 and TRBJ1-6; 10 nucleotides line up with TRBD1. This CDR3 is 14 amino acids long. CDR1 and CDR2 from the germline V gene are MNHEY and SVGAGI. V lost 10 bases, J lost 19 bases, and 19 bases stayed unmatched. The CDR3: CATKAPGQGNPQHF. The CDR3 nucleotides are TGTGCCACCAAAGCACCGGGACAGGGGAACCCCCAACACTTT.

The rearrangement links TRBV7-3 to TRBJ2-1; D gene unclear. The V end lost 2 bases, the J end lost 0 bases, and 5 bases lay between the germline ends. Germline CDR1 is SGHTA and CDR2 is FQGTGA. The length of the CDR3 is 14 residues. The CDR3 DNA sequence: TGTGCCAGCAGCTTAGAAAGCTCCTACAATGAGCAGTTCTTC. The encoded protein is CASSLESSYNEQFF.

The chain couples TRBV10-2 to TRBJ1-6; D is perhaps TRBD1 (5 bases). CDR1 and CDR2 (germline): WSHSY, SAAADI. CDR3 length equals 12 residues. V gave up 4 bases and J gave up 18 bases, with 16 bases separating them. CDR3 loop: CASSGRQGSPHF. The CDR3 region has the DNA TGCGCCAGCAGTGGGAGGCAGGGCAGTCCCCACTTT.

The chain uses TRBV5-1 and TRBJ2-2; TRBD1 agrees at 9 bases. V gave up 3 bases and J gave up 5 bases; unmatched junction bases: 5. Germline values: CDR1 SGHRS, CDR2 YFSETQ. The CDR3 loop spans 15 amino acids. CDR3 region: CASSSRTGETGELFF. For the CDR3, the DNA is TGCGCCAGCAGCTCTCGGACAGGGGAGACCGGGGAGCTGTTTTTT. Supplemented by reference TRBV5-1 and TRBJ2-2, the full variable domain reads KAGVTQTPRYLIKTRGQQVTLSCSPISGHRSVSWYQQTPGQGLQFLFEYFSETQRNKGNFPGRFSGRQFSNSRSEMNVSTLELGDSALYLCASSSRTGETGELFFGEGSRLTVL.